The next 5 T cell receptor beta chains were all read from a single sample in a study of blood T cell repertoires in COVID-19. Repertoires were generated with immunoSEQ multiplex PCR, while TCRdb's copy carries only in-frame clones and drops some. The top ten clones hold under 10% of a sample with around 170,000 clones, less than 90% of them seen once. The sequencing sample was made of peripheral blood. These receptors originate from a woman in her 70s with COVID-19, enrolled during active disease.

The genes are TRBV3-1 (or the pseudogene TRBV3-2) and TRBJ2-5, with TRBD2 matching 11 bases. With V trimmed by 4 bases and J by 1 base, 8 bases remained unmatched. The CDR3 is 17 residues long. Germline-derived CDR1 and CDR2 are LGHDT and YNNKEL (reference sequence). The CDR3 sequence is CASSPPSGRTRQETQYF. In DNA form, the CDR3 reads TGTGCCAGCAGCCCTCCTAGCGGGAGGACCCGCCAAGAGACCCAGTACTTC.

A few counts support this clone. J is TRBJ1-2 and V is TRBV24-1; D is undetermined. The CDR3 totals 13 residues. Germline CDR1 reads KGHDR; CDR2 reads SFDVKD. Trimming took off 7 bases at V and 5 bases at J, with 13 bases between the two ends. CDR3 region: CATSLGGRYGYTF. CDR3 nucleotide sequence: TGTGCCACCAGCCTGGGAGGAAGGTATGGCTACACCTTC.

The chain couples TRBV28 to TRBJ2-7; TRBD1 matches at 7 bases. Looked up from germline, CDR1 is MDHEN and CDR2 is SYDVKM. Losses at the gene ends were 5 bases for V and 0 bases for J; bases not matched to a gene: 10. This CDR3 region has 16 residues. This CDR3 is CASSPSRTGVSYEQYF. Here the CDR3 DNA reads TGTGCCAGCAGTCCCTCTCGGACAGGAGTCTCCTACGAGCAGTACTTC.

This chain connects TRBV7-9 to TRBJ2-3, with TRBD1 matching 7 bases. This CDR3 is 15 amino acids long. V was clipped by 8 bases and J by 7 bases; unmatched bases: 15. Per the germline V gene, CDR1 is SEHNR and CDR2 is FQNEAQ (reference sequence). CDR3 bases: TGTGCCAGCCCTTCCGGGACAGCCACGGTAAATACGCAGTATTTT. Translation: CASPSGTATVNTQYF.

In its sample, this clone was seen once. The V and J genes are TRBV11-2 and TRBJ1-1; 7 nucleotides align to TRBD1. The CDR3 runs 16 residues. Germline CDR1 SGHAT, CDR2 FQNNGV. Trimming removed 2 bases from V and 1 base from J; junction bases left unmatched: 7. CDR3 residues: CASSLSRDSRNTEAFF. The DNA of the CDR3 is TGTGCCAGCAGCTTATCGCGGGACAGTAGGAACACTGAAGCTTTCTTT.